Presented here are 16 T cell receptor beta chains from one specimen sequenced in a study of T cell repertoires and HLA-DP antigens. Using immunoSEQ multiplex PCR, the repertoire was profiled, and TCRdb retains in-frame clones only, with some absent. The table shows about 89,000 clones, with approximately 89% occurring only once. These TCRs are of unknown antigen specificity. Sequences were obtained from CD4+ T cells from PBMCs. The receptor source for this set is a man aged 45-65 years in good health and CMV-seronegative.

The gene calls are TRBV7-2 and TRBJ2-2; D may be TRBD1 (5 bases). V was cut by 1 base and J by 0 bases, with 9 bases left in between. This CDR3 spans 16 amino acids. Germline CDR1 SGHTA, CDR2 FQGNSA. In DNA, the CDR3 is TGTGCCAGCAGCTTAGTTGGCAGGGCGAACACCGGGGAGCTGTTTTTT. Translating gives CASSLVGRANTGELFF.

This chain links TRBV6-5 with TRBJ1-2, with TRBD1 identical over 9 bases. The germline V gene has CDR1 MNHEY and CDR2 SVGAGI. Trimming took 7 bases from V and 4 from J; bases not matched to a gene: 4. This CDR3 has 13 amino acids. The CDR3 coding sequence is TGTGCCAGCACCCAGGGACAGGGCTATGGCTACACCTTC. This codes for CASTQGQGYGYTF.

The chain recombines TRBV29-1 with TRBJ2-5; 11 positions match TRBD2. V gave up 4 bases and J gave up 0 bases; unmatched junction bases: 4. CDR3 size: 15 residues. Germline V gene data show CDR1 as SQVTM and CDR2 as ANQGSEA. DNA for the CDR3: TGCAGCGTTGCGCGACTAGCGGGGAACCAAGAGACCCAGTACTTC. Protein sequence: CSVARLAGNQETQYF.

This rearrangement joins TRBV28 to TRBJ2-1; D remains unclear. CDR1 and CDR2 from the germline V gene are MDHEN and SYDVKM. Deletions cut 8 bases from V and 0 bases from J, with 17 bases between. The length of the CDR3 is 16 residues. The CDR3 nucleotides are TGTGCCAGCCTCAGCTCGGATTCAAGCTCCTACAATGAGCAGTTCTTC. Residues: CASLSSDSSSYNEQFF. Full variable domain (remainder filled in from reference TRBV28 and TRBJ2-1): DVKVTQSSRYLVKRTGEKVFLECVQDMDHENMFWYRQDPGLGLRLIYFSYDVKMKEKGDIPEGYSVSREKKERFSLILESASTNQTSMYLCASLSSDSSSYNEQFFGPGTRLTVL.

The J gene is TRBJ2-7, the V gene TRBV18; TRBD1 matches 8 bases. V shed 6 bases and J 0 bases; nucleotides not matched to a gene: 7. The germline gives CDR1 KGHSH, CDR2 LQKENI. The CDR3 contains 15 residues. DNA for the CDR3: TGTGCCAGCTCCCAGACAGGGGATAACTCCTACGAGCAGTACTTC. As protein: CASSQTGDNSYEQYF.

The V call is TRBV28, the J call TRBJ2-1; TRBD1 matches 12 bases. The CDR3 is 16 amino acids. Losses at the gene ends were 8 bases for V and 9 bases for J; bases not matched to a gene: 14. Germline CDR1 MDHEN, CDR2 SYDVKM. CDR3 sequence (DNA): TGTGCCAGCTCCTTTCGGGGGACAGGGGGCTGGGGTGAGCAGTTCTTC. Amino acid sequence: CASSFRGTGGWGEQFF.

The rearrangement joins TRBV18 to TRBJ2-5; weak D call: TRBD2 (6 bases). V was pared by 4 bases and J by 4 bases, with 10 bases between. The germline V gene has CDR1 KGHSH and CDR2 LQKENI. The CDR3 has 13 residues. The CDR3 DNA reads TGTGCCAGCTCACTCCAGGGAGGAGAGACCCAGTACTTC. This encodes CASSLQGGETQYF.

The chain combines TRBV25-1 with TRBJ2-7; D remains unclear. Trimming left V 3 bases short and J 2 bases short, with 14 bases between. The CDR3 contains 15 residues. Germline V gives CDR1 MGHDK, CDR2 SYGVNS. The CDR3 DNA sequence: TGTGCCAGCAGTGATATTGGACGCCGGCCCTACGAGCAGTACTTC. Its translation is CASSDIGRRPYEQYF.

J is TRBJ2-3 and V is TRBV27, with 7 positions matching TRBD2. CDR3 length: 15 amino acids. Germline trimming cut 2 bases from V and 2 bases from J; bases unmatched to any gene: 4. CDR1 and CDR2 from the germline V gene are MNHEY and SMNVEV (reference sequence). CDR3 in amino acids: CASSLGGLVTDTQYF. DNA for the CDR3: TGTGCCAGCAGTTTAGGAGGACTAGTCACAGATACGCAGTATTTT.

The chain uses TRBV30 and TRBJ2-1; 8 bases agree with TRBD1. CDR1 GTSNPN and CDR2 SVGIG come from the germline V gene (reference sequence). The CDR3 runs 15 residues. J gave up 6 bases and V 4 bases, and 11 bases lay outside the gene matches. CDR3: CAWTNGAGGLNEQFF. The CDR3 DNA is TGTGCCTGGACCAACGGGGCAGGGGGCCTCAATGAGCAGTTCTTC.

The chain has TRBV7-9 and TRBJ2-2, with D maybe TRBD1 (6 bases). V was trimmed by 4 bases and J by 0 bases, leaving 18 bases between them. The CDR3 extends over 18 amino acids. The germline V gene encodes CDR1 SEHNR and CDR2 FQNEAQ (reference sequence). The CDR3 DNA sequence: TGTGCCAGCAGCTCCGACCAATTCGGGACAACGAACACCGGGGAGCTGTTTTTT. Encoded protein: CASSSDQFGTTNTGELFF.

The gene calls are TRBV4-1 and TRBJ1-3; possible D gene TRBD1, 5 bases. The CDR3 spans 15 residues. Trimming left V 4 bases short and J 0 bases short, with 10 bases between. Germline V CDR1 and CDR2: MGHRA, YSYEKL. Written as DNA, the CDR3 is TGCGCCAGCAGCCCTAGGGACGGCTCTGGAAACACCATATATTTT. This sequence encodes CASSPRDGSGNTIYF.

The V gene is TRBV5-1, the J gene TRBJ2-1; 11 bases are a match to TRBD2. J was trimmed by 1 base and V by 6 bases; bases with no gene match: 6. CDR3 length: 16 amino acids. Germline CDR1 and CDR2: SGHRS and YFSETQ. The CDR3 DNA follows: TGCGCCAGCAACTTAGCGGGAGGGACATCCTACAATGAGCAGTTCTTC. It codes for CASNLAGGTSYNEQFF.

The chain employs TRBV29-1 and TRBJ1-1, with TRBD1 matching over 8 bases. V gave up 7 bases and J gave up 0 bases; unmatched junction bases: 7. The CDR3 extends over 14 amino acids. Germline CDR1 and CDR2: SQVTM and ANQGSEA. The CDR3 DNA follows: TGCAGCGCCGGGGGGACAGGTATGAACACTGAAGCTTTCTTT. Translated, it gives CSAGGTGMNTEAFF.

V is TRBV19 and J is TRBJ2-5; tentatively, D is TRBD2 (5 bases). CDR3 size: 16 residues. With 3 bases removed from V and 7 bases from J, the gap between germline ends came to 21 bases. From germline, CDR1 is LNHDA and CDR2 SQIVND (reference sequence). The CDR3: CASSIAVSGGKGTQYF. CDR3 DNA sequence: TGTGCCAGTAGTATTGCCGTCAGCGGAGGAAAGGGGACCCAGTACTTC.

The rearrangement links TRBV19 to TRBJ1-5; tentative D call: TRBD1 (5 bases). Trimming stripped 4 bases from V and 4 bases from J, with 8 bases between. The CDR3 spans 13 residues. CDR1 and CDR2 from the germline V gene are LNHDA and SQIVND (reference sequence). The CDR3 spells CASSRGWNQPQHF. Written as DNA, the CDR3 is TGTGCCAGTAGTAGGGGGTGGAATCAGCCCCAGCATTTT. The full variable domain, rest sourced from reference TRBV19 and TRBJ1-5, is DGGITQSPKYLFRKEGQNVTLSCEQNLNHDAMYWYRQDPGQGLRLIYYSQIVNDFQKGDIAEGYSVSREKKESFPLTVTSAQKNPTAFYLCASSRGWNQPQHFGDGTRLSIL.